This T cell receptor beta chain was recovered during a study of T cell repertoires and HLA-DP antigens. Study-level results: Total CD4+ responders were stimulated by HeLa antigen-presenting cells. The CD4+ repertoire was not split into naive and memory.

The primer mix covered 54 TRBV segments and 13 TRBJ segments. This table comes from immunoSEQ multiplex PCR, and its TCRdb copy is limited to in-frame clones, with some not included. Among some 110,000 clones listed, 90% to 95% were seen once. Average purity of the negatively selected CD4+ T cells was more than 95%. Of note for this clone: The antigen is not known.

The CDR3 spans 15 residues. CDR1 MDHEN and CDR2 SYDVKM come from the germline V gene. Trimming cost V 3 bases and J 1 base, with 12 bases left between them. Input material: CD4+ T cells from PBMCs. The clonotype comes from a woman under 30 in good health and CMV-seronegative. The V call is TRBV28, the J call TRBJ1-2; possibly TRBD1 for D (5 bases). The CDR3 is CASSFAVGDNYGYTF. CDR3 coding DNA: TGTGCCAGCAGTTTTGCAGTAGGGGATAACTATGGCTACACCTTC.